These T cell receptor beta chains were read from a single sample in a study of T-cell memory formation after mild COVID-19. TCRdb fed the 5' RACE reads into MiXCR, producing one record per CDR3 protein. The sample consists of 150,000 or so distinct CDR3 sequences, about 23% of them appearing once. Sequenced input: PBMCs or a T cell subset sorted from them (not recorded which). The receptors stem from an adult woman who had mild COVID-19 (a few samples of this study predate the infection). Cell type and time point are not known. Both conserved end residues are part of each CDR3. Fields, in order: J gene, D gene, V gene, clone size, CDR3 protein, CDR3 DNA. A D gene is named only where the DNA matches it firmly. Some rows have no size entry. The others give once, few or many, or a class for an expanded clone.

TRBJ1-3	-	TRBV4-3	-	CASSRSRDPGNTIYF	TGCGCCAGCAGCCGATCCCGGGACCCTGGAAACACCATATATTTT
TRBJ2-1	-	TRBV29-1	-	CSVEDSRSRGYNEQFF	TGCAGCGTTGAAGACTCGCGCAGCAGGGGCTACAATGAGCAGTTCTTC
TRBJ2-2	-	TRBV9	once	CASSVVATWGPNTGELFF	TGTGCCAGCAGCGTAGTCGCAACTTGGGGACCTAACACCGGGGAGCTGTTTTTT
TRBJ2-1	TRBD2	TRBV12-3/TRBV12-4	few	CASSFGGDHNEQFF	TGTGCCAGCAGTTTTGGGGGGGACCACAATGAGCAGTTCTTC
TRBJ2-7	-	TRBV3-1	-	CASSQDREAGHEQYF	TGTGCCAGCAGCCAAGACCGTGAGGCAGGGCACGAGCAGTACTTC
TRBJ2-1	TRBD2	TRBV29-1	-	CSVEEASGRYNEQFF	TGCAGCGTTGAAGAGGCTAGCGGGCGATACAATGAGCAGTTCTTC
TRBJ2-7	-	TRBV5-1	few	CASSLAYWGESSYEQYF	TGCGCCAGCAGCCTGGCCTACTGGGGGGAGTCTTCTTACGAGCAGTACTTC
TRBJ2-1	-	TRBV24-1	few	CATRTLRGEQFF	TGTGCCACAAGGACTCTCCGAGGGGAGCAGTTCTTC
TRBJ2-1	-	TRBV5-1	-	CASSLARGAAYNEQFF	TGCGCCAGCAGCTTGGCCCGGGGGGCTGCATACAATGAGCAGTTCTTC
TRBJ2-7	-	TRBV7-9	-	CASSSGYGSDEQYF	TGTGCCAGCAGCTCCGGCTATGGCAGCGACGAGCAGTACTTC
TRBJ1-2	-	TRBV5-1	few	CASRSLPADKPGGYTF	TGCGCCAGCAGGTCCCTACCGGCGGACAAACCTGGCGGCTACACCTTC
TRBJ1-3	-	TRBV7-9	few	CASSLFFTDKDPGNTIYF	TGTGCCAGCAGCTTATTCTTCACAGACAAAGACCCTGGAAACACCATATATTTT
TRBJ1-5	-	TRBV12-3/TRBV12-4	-	CASSLSRETNQPQHF	TGTGCCAGCAGTTTATCCAGGGAGACTAATCAGCCCCAGCATTTT
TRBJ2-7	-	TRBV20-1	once	CSARTASYEQYF	TGCAGTGCTCGGACAGCCTCCTACGAGCAGTACTTC
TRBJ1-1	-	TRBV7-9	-	CASSLGGYGTEAFF	TGTGCCAGCAGCTTGGGGGGTTATGGGACTGAAGCTTTCTTT
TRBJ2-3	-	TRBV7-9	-	CASTSQSATDTQYF	TGTGCCAGCACCTCACAGAGTGCGACAGATACGCAGTATTTT
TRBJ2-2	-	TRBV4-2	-	CASSHDQGTNTGELFF	TGTGCCAGCAGCCACGATCAGGGTACGAACACCGGGGAGCTGTTTTTT
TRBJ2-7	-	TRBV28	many	CASSLPSLRARDYEQYF	TGTGCCAGCAGTTTACCCTCGTTAAGGGCGAGGGACTACGAGCAGTACTTC
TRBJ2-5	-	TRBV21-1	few	CASSHITETQYF	TGTGCCAGCAGCCACATAACGGAGACCCAGTACTTC
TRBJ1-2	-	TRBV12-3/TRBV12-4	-	CASSPTAASYGYTF	TGTGCCAGCAGCCCGACGGCTGCCTCCTATGGCTACACCTTC
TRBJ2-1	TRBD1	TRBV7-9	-	CASSPNRGPSYNEQFF	TGTGCCAGCAGCCCTAACAGGGGGCCCTCCTACAATGAGCAGTTCTTC
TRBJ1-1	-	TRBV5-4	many	CASRGWQETEAFF	TGTGCCAGCAGGGGGTGGCAGGAGACTGAAGCTTTCTTT
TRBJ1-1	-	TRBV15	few	CATSRDRRQGVTEAFF	TGTGCCACCAGCAGAGATCGTCGCCAGGGCGTCACTGAAGCTTTCTTT
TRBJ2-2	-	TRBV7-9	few	CASSTMGQFTGELFF	TGTGCCAGCAGCACCATGGGACAATTCACCGGGGAGCTGTTTTTT
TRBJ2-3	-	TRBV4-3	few	CASSQDPRYTDTQYF	TGCGCCAGCAGCCAAGATCCGCGTTACACAGATACGCAGTATTTT
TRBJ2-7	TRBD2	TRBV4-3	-	CASSQGLAGGFSYEQYF	TGCGCCAGCAGCCAAGGTCTGGCGGGAGGCTTCTCCTACGAGCAGTACTTC
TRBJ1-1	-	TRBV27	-	CASSLTLAGNTEAFF	TGTGCCAGCAGTTTGACGCTGGCCGGGAACACTGAAGCTTTCTTT
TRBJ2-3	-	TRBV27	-	CASSAAGADTQYF	TGTGCCAGCAGTGCGGCGGGCGCAGATACGCAGTATTTT
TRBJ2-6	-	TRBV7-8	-	CASREGNSGANVLTF	TGTGCCAGCAGGGAGGGTAACTCTGGGGCCAACGTCCTGACTTTC
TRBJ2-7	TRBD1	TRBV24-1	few	CATSEGQGANEQYF	TGTGCCACCAGTGAAGGACAGGGGGCTAACGAGCAGTACTTC
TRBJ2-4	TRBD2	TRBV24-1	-	CATSPHGGGNIQYF	TGTGCCACCAGTCCCCACGGGGGGGGCAACATTCAGTACTTC
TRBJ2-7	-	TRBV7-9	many	CASSQGTSAAYEQYF	TGTGCCAGCAGTCAGGGGACTTCCGCCGCCTACGAGCAGTACTTC
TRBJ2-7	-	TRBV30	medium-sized	CACSPTGRSYEQYF	TGTGCCTGTTCCCCGACAGGTCGCTCCTACGAGCAGTACTTC
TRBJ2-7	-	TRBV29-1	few	CSVEDPGMSSYEQYF	TGCAGCGTTGAAGATCCGGGTATGAGCTCCTACGAGCAGTACTTC
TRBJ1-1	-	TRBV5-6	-	CASSLKVNWGGRNTEAFF	TGTGCCAGCAGCTTGAAAGTTAATTGGGGGGGCCGGAACACTGAAGCTTTCTTT
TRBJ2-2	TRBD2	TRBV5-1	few	CASSTTSGRVGTGELFF	TGCGCCAGCAGCACGACTAGCGGGAGGGTTGGCACCGGGGAGCTGTTTTTT
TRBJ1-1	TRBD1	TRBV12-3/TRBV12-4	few	CASSLTTRTGGYTEAFF	TGTGCCAGCAGTTTGACCACCCGGACAGGGGGGTACACTGAAGCTTTCTTT
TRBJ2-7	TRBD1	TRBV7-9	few	CASGDRAYEQYF	TGTGCCAGCGGGGACAGGGCCTACGAGCAGTACTTC
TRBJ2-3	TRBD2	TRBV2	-	CASSVDPSGGDPDTQYF	TGTGCCAGCAGTGTCGACCCTAGCGGGGGGGACCCAGATACGCAGTATTTT
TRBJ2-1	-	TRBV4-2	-	CASSPQAEGYNEQFF	TGTGCCAGCAGCCCCCAGGCGGAGGGTTACAATGAGCAGTTCTTC
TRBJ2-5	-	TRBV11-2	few	CASSLRRGADGGLQETQYF	TGTGCCAGCAGCTTACGGAGGGGGGCAGATGGAGGACTACAAGAGACCCAGTACTTC
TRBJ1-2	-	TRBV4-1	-	CASSQETGYGYTF	TGCGCCAGCAGCCAAGAAACCGGCTATGGCTACACCTTC
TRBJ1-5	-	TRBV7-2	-	CASSFESDNQPQHF	TGTGCCAGCAGCTTTGAGAGCGACAATCAGCCCCAGCATTTT
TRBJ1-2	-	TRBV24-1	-	CATSVAGNYGYTF	TGTGCCACCAGTGTCGCGGGGAACTATGGCTACACCTTC
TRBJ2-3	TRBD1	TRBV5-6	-	CASSLTPGTGRNTQYF	TGTGCCAGCAGCTTGACTCCCGGGACAGGGCGGAATACGCAGTATTTT
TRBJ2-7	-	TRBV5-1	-	CASSPFDSYEQYF	TGCGCCAGCAGCCCCTTTGACTCCTACGAGCAGTACTTC
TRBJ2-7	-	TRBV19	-	CASSIGGYYEQYF	TGTGCCAGTAGTATTGGTGGGTACTACGAGCAGTACTTC
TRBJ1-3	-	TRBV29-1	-	CSARDGGNTIYF	TGCAGCGCCCGGGACGGAGGAAACACCATATATTTT
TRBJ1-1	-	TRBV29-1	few	CSVEGGNTEAFF	TGCAGCGTTGAAGGGGGGAACACTGAAGCTTTCTTT
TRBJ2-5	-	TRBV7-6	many	CASSRSAQDKGVQETQYF	TGTGCCAGCAGTCGATCTGCACAAGATAAGGGGGTCCAAGAGACCCAGTACTTC
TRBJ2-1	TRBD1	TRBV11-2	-	CASSPVTGTSNEQFF	TGTGCCAGCAGCCCCGTGACAGGGACGAGCAATGAGCAGTTCTTC
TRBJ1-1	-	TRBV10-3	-	CAIIKDHMNTEAFF	TGTGCCATCATCAAGGACCACATGAACACTGAAGCTTTCTTT
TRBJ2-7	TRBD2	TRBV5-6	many	CASSFGGSSYEQYF	TGTGCCAGCAGCTTTGGCGGGAGCTCCTACGAGCAGTACTTC
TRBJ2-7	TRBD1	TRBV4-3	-	CASSRSGQGVAYEQYF	TGCGCCAGCAGCCGCTCGGGACAGGGCGTCGCCTACGAGCAGTACTTC